This T cell receptor beta chain was retrieved from a study of cytomegalovirus exposure and HLA in healthy donors. Study results and caveats: Three CMV-associated chains proved CMV antigen-specific in vitro. TCR beta sequences reportedly predicted most subjects' HLA-A and HLA-B alleles accurately. Most of the TCR beta V segments (in an earlier analysis) were productive either about 87% or about 30% of the time.

Trimming took off 4 bases at V and 7 bases at J, with 18 bases between the two ends. Germline values: CDR1 SGHRS, CDR2 YFSETQ. The CDR3 has 15 residues. Comment on this clone: Its antigen is as yet unknown.

Primers for the PCR totalled 60 Vbeta and 13 Jbeta. Here immunoSEQ multiplex PCR was the method, and the copy in TCRdb shows in-frame clones only, minus some. The table lists around 190,000 clones, over 70% of them singletons, with 1.7% in the top ten. The specimen sequenced was PBMCs. This clonotype originated in a man in his forties in good health and CMV-seropositive. This rearrangement joins TRBV5-1 to TRBJ2-1; D might be TRBD2 (6 bases). The CDR3 is CASSPRDSRLNEQFF. CDR3 in DNA: TGCGCCAGCAGCCCCCGGGACTCTCGTTTAAATGAGCAGTTCTTC. The full variable domain, rest sourced from reference TRBV5-1 and TRBJ2-1, is KAGVTQTPRYLIKTRGQQVTLSCSPISGHRSVSWYQQTPGQGLQFLFEYFSETQRNKGNFPGRFSGRQFSNSRSEMNVSTLELGDSALYLCASSPRDSRLNEQFFGPGTRLTVL.